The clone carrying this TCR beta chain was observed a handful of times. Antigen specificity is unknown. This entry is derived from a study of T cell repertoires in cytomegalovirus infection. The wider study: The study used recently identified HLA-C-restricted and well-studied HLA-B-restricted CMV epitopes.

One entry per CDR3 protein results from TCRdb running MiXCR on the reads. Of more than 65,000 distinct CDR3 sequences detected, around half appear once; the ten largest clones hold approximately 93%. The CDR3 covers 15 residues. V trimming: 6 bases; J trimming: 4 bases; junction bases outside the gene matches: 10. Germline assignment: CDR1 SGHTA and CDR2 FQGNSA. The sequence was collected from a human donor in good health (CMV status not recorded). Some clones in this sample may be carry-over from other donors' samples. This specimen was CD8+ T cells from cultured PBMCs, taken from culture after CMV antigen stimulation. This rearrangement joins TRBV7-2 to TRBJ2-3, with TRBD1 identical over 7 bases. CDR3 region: CASRAGGSGADTQYF. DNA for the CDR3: TGTGCCAGCAGGGCAGGGGGATCCGGGGCAGATACGCAGTATTTT.